These 9 T cell receptor beta chains were all obtained from the same sample, sequenced in a study of shared clonotypes between healthy human individuals. Clones were sequenced by immunoSEQ multiplex PCR, and TCRdb holds only the in-frame ones, with some missing. The sample has more than 400,000 clones, roughly 80% seen once. The sequencing input was PBMCs. These receptors all stem from a woman aged 40 to 55 in good health. Some clones in this sample may be carry-over from other donors' samples.

This chain connects TRBV4-3 to TRBJ2-7; a possible D gene is TRBD1 (6 bases). The V end was cut by 3 bases, the J end by 5 bases, with 17 bases between. The CDR3 contains 15 residues. In germline, CDR1 is LGHNA, CDR2 YSLEER. CDR3 DNA sequence: TGCGCCAGCAGCCAGACGACAGGTGCAGGTCACGAGCAGTACTTC. Translated, it gives CASSQTTGAGHEQYF.

The chain uses TRBV15 and TRBJ2-5, with 7 bases lining up with TRBD2. Germline V lookup: CDR1 LNHNV, CDR2 YYDKDF (reference sequence). Losses at the gene ends were 1 base for V and 4 bases for J; bases not matched to a gene: 6. The CDR3 runs to 15 residues. The CDR3 here is CATSRVGGHTETQYF. In nucleotides, the CDR3 is TGTGCCACCAGCAGAGTGGGAGGGCACACAGAGACCCAGTACTTC.

This clone was observed many times. The same CDR3 arises from other DNA sequences in this sample as well. The chain links TRBV5-4 to TRBJ1-3; D uncertain. Germline V gene lookup returns CDR1 SGHNT and CDR2 YYREEE (reference sequence). The CDR3 is 14 residues long. The germline V and J ends were trimmed by 0 bases and 1 base, with 5 bases remaining between them. CDR3 protein: CASSLGGSGNTIYF. In DNA form, the CDR3 reads TGTGCCAGCAGCTTGGGGGGTTCTGGAAACACCATATATTTT.

The chain links TRBV11-2 to TRBJ2-7; 7 nucleotides match TRBD1. This CDR3 contains 15 residues. The trim removed 2 bases at V and 6 bases at J, leaving 10 bases unmatched. Germline loops: CDR1 SGHAT, CDR2 FQNNGV. The CDR3 DNA reads TGTGCCAGCAGCTTAAACCGACAGGGAACGACCGAGCAGTACTTC. Translation: CASSLNRQGTTEQYF.

The rearrangement uses TRBV10-3 and TRBJ1-1, with 8 bases that match TRBD1. V was clipped by 6 bases and J by 4 bases; unmatched bases: 4. The V gene's germline CDR1 is ENHRY and CDR2 SYGVKD. This CDR3 has 13 amino acids. The CDR3 DNA is TGTGCCATCAGATCAACAGGGGGCACTGAAGCTTTCTTT. Translated: CAIRSTGGTEAFF.

Points on this clone: At the DNA level, this CDR3 is encoded by other sequences in the same sample as well. This sequence joins TRBV7-9 and TRBJ2-2; D unclear. V was clipped by 2 bases and J by 7 bases, with 5 bases between them. CDR3 length: 12 amino acids. Germline loops: CDR1 SEHNR, CDR2 FQNEAQ (reference sequence). The CDR3, as DNA: TGTGCCAGCAGCTTAACGCGCGGGGAGCTGTTTTTT. It encodes CASSLTRGELFF.

For this clone: A far larger clone lies a single base away; this is likely a read error. Other DNA sequences in this sample translate to the same CDR3. The chain couples TRBV28 to TRBJ1-3; possible D gene TRBD1, 5 bases. The CDR3 totals 14 residues. Germline V gives CDR1 MDHEN, CDR2 SYDVKM. This CDR3 reads CASSGHFPGNTIYF. The DNA of the CDR3 is TGTGCCAGCAGTGGACACTTTCCTGGGAACACCATATATTTT.

The chain employs TRBV28 and TRBJ1-5; 7 positions match TRBD1. V lost 3 bases to trimming and J lost 7 bases; unmatched junction nucleotides: 9. The V gene's germline CDR1 is MDHEN and CDR2 SYDVKM. The CDR3 has 15 residues. CDR3 nucleotide sequence: TGTGCCAGCAGTTTTGGTTCAGGGGGAGTGCAGCCCCAGCATTTT. Translation gives CASSFGSGGVQPQHF.

The chain is built from TRBV28 and TRBJ2-7; D not certain. Germline V gives CDR1 MDHEN, CDR2 SYDVKM. The CDR3 is made up of 12 amino acids. V was trimmed by 6 bases and J by 6 bases, leaving 12 bases between them. CDR3: CASRRLDREQYF. The CDR3, as DNA: TGTGCCAGCAGGAGGCTAGATCGCGAGCAGTACTTC.